This T cell receptor beta chain was observed in a study of blood T cell repertoires in COVID-19. The overall study: The United States, Italy and Spain supplied acute and convalescent COVID-19 samples. PBMCs, B-cell-depleted T cells, or T cells provided the cDNA or gDNA that made up the material.

As processed by the authors: Researchers report that nucleated cell counts were estimated from reference gene primer amplification. Some clones are missing from TCRdb's copy, which holds only in-frame ones; the method was immunoSEQ multiplex PCR. The DNA gave D and trimming, while V, J and clone size come from that table. This sample has approximately 130,000 clones, with almost 80% found just once. V shed 6 bases and J 5 bases; nucleotides not matched to a gene: 10. Germline CDR1 SNHLY, CDR2 FYNNEI. This CDR3 has 14 amino acids. Sequenced sample: peripheral blood. The receptor was derived from a human donor in a cohort sampled during active COVID-19. The chain joins TRBV2 to TRBJ2-7, with 7 nucleotides matching TRBD1. The CDR3 spells CASSVERQGHEQYF. The DNA of the CDR3 is TGTGCCAGCAGCGTAGAGAGACAGGGCCACGAGCAGTACTTC.